The source of this T cell receptor beta chain is a study of pediatric ulcerative colitis. Rectal tissue came from one to two pinch biopsies taken at colonoscopy. Concerning this clone itself: Its antigen remains unidentified.

Study-wide points: All ulcerative colitis patients, but no controls, carried two rectal clonotypes. A couple of patients' blood samples yielded substantially fewer templates.

The table came from immunoSEQ multiplex PCR; TCRdb's copy has only in-frame clones and leaves some out. The table lists tens of thousands of clones, 73% of them singletons. Germline V lookup: CDR1 MNHEY, CDR2 SMNVEV (reference sequence). The length of the CDR3 is 15 residues. After removal of 7 bases from V and 6 bases from J, the junction contained 14 bases not matched to a gene. The receptor comes from a boy between 10 and 17 years old with moderate ulcerative colitis. Sequenced input: gut tissue. The chain joins TRBV27 to TRBJ2-7; 8 bases line up with TRBD2. Here the CDR3 reads CASTSSGLVRLEQYF. As DNA, the CDR3 is TGTGCCAGCACGTCCTCGGGACTAGTGCGGCTCGAGCAGTACTTC.